This TCR beta chain was captured in a study of blood T cell repertoires in COVID-19. Study-level information: From the United States, Italy and Spain came samples of acute and convalescent COVID-19. The analysed material was cDNA or gDNA that came from T cells, B-cell-depleted T cells, or PBMCs.

This clone appeared once. Method: immunoSEQ multiplex PCR; TCRdb's copy keeps in-frame clones and lacks some. The sample has about 90,000 clones, around three quarters seen once. Looked up from germline, CDR1 is SGHNT and CDR2 is YENEEA. CDR3 length: 13 amino acids. Trimming cost V 4 bases and J 9 bases, with 13 bases left between them. This chain links TRBV11-3 with TRBJ2-1, with D possibly being TRBD2 (5 bases). Source material: peripheral blood. This clonotype was obtained from a woman aged 70-85 years with acute or convalescent COVID-19. The CDR3 here is CASSWRARGEQFF. CDR3 in DNA: TGTGCCAGCAGCTGGCGGGCTCGTGGTGAGCAGTTCTTC.